The 25 T cell receptor beta chains listed next were all sequenced from one sample in a study of cytomegalovirus exposure and HLA in healthy donors. PCR amplification relied on 60 Vbeta primers (plus 13 Jbeta primers). Sequencing used immunoSEQ multiplex PCR; TCRdb keeps in-frame clones, though not all of them. This sample has about 200,000 clones, with around 64% found just once. The sample taken for sequencing was PBMCs. The receptors derive from a man aged 35 to 55 in good health and CMV-seropositive.

The V and J genes are TRBV6-1 and TRBJ1-2, with 7 nucleotides matching TRBD1. From germline, CDR1 is MNHNS and CDR2 SASEGT. The V and J ends lost 8 bases and 4 bases, in that order; junction bases with no gene match: 10. The CDR3 contains 14 residues. The CDR3 nucleotides read TGTGCCAGCTGGGAACTAGGGGGCCCCTATGGCTACACCTTC. This encodes CASWELGGPYGYTF.

The chain has TRBV6-4 and TRBJ1-1; no definite D call. CDR1 is MRHNA, CDR2 SNTAGT, per germline. The CDR3 sequence is 16 residues long. Between the trimmed V and J ends, which lost 2 bases and 2 bases, there was a span of 15 bases. CDR3: CASSDRFPPRNTEAFF. The CDR3 DNA reads TGTGCCAGCAGTGACCGCTTCCCACCCAGAAACACTGAAGCTTTCTTT.

The rearrangement joins TRBV19 to TRBJ1-1; D unclear. Trimming took off 10 bases at V and 7 bases at J, with 22 bases between the two ends. The CDR3 loop spans 14 amino acids. Germline V gives CDR1 LNHDA, CDR2 SQIVND (reference sequence). DNA for the CDR3: TGTGCCACTGCCGACCGAGGCCAGAAGGTTGAAGCTTTCTTT. This gives the protein CATADRGQKVEAFF.

The chain recombines TRBV12-5 with TRBJ1-5; a possible D gene is TRBD1 (5 bases). Germline CDR1 reads LGHNT; CDR2 reads FRNRAP. Trimming left V 0 bases short and J 0 bases short, with 15 bases between. The CDR3 covers 18 residues. In DNA, the CDR3 is TGTGCTAGTGGTTTGGTAATTTGGGGGGATCATAGCAATCAGCCCCAGCATTTT. Its translation: CASGLVIWGDHSNQPQHF. Filled out from reference TRBV12-5 and TRBJ1-5, the complete variable domain reads DARVTQTPRHKVTEMGQEVTMRCQPILGHNTVFWYRQTMMQGLELLAYFRNRAPLDDSGMPKDRFSAEMPDATLATLKIQPSEPRDSAVYFCASGLVIWGDHSNQPQHFGDGTRLSIL.

The chain employs TRBV6-5 and TRBJ2-2, with D perhaps TRBD2 (5 bases). The germline V gene has CDR1 MNHEY and CDR2 SVGAGI. The CDR3 sequence is 15 residues long. Trimming cost V 5 bases and J 3 bases, with 13 bases left between them. The CDR3 coding sequence is TGTGCCAGCAGTCCGGTGAGGGCCGACACCGGGGAGCTGTTTTTT. This gives the protein CASSPVRADTGELFF.

The chain joins TRBV5-1 to TRBJ1-5; 9 bases are shared with TRBD1. The CDR3 runs to 15 residues. V gave up 0 bases and J gave up 4 bases; unmatched junction bases: 2. The germline V gene has CDR1 SGHRS and CDR2 YFSETQ. The CDR3 reads CASSLGTGVNQPQHF. The CDR3 bases are TGCGCCAGCAGCTTGGGGACAGGGGTTAATCAGCCCCAGCATTTT.

Regarding this clone: Other DNA sequences in this specimen translate into the identical CDR3. The genes are TRBV28 and TRBJ1-3; 7 positions match TRBD1. V gave up 5 bases and J gave up 7 bases; unmatched junction bases: 14. The CDR3 spans 16 residues. From germline, CDR1 is MDHEN and CDR2 SYDVKM. The DNA of the CDR3 is TGTGCCAGCAGTCTTTACGGACCGACAGGGAGGAACACCATATATTTT. This translates into CASSLYGPTGRNTIYF.

V is TRBV5-1 and J is TRBJ2-7; D not resolved. Trimming took off 0 bases at V and 2 bases at J, with 9 bases between the two ends. The CDR3 extends over 14 amino acids. Looked up from germline, CDR1 is SGHRS and CDR2 is YFSETQ. The CDR3 reads CASSLALSTYEQYF. In nucleotides, the CDR3 is TGCGCCAGCAGCTTGGCCCTGAGTACCTACGAGCAGTACTTC. The whole variable domain, filled in from reference TRBV5-1 and TRBJ2-7, reads KAGVTQTPRYLIKTRGQQVTLSCSPISGHRSVSWYQQTPGQGLQFLFEYFSETQRNKGNFPGRFSGRQFSNSRSEMNVSTLELGDSALYLCASSLALSTYEQYFGPGTRLTVT.

V usage is TRBV4-2 and J usage is TRBJ1-3; maybe TRBD1 (5 bases). CDR1 LGHNA and CDR2 YNFKEQ come from the germline V gene. The ends were cut back, 2 bases at V and 0 bases at J, with 8 bases in the middle. The length of the CDR3 is 15 residues. For the CDR3, the DNA is TGTGCCAGCAGCCAACTCGACAGCTCTGGAAACACCATATATTTT. Its translation is CASSQLDSSGNTIYF.

The chain joins TRBV6-5 to TRBJ2-1; D perhaps matches TRBD2 (7 bases). V was shortened by 9 bases and J by 5 bases, with 17 bases between the two germline ends. In germline, CDR1 is MNHEY, CDR2 SVGAGI. This CDR3 has 14 amino acids. The CDR3 DNA reads TGTGCCAGAACTCCGGGGGGCCTGGACAATGAGCAGTTCTTC. Amino acids: CARTPGGLDNEQFF.

V usage is TRBV19 and J usage is TRBJ1-3; D not certain. Trimming stripped 5 bases from V and 0 bases from J, with 11 bases between. The length of the CDR3 is 15 residues. Per germline, CDR1 LNHDA and CDR2 SQIVND (reference sequence). The CDR3 spells CASSGIGLSGNTIYF. The CDR3, as DNA: TGTGCCAGTAGTGGTATTGGGCTCTCTGGAAACACCATATATTTT.

The chain links TRBV5-1 to TRBJ2-5; 12 bases are a match to TRBD2. CDR1 SGHRS and CDR2 YFSETQ come from the germline V gene. The CDR3 has 16 residues. The V gene end was trimmed by 3 bases and the J gene end by 4 bases; junction bases not matched to a gene: 7. CDR3 amino acids: CASSSGLAGRRETQYF. The CDR3, as DNA: TGCGCCAGCAGCTCCGGACTAGCGGGGAGGAGAGAGACCCAGTACTTC. The variable domain in full, with the rest retrieved from reference TRBV5-1 and TRBJ2-5, is KAGVTQTPRYLIKTRGQQVTLSCSPISGHRSVSWYQQTPGQGLQFLFEYFSETQRNKGNFPGRFSGRQFSNSRSEMNVSTLELGDSALYLCASSSGLAGRRETQYFGPGTRLLVL.

V gene TRBV9 combines with J gene TRBJ2-5; TRBD1 matches 8 bases. Germline lookup yields CDR1 SGDLS and CDR2 YYNGEE. Germline trimming cut 3 bases from V and 5 bases from J; bases unmatched to any gene: 9. The CDR3 is 15 residues long. CDR3 sequence reads: CASSAQGASGETQYF. The CDR3 DNA reads TGTGCCAGCAGCGCGCAGGGGGCGAGCGGGGAGACCCAGTACTTC.

V usage is TRBV19 and J usage is TRBJ2-3; 11 bases agree with TRBD1. This CDR3 is 15 amino acids long. Germline CDR1 is LNHDA and CDR2 is SQIVND (reference sequence). The junction had 5 bases not matched to a gene; V was cut back by 3 bases and J by 6 bases. The CDR3 spells CASSIPDRGLDTQYF. The CDR3, as DNA: TGTGCCAGTAGTATCCCGGACAGGGGGCTCGATACGCAGTATTTT.

The CDR3 coding sequence is TGTGCCAGCAGCCCGGGCGGGGGGCGCACAGATACGCAGTATTTT. The encoded protein is CASSPGGGRTDTQYF. The chain employs TRBV25-1 and TRBJ2-3, with 8 bases lining up with TRBD2. The CDR3 covers 15 residues. V shed 6 bases and J 1 base; nucleotides not matched to a gene: 6. Germline CDR1 is MGHDK and CDR2 is SYGVNS.

J is TRBJ2-4 and V is TRBV6-6; perhaps TRBD1 as D (5 bases). Trimming took off 5 bases at V and 3 bases at J, with 14 bases between the two ends. Germline CDR1 and CDR2: MNHNY and SVGAGI (reference sequence). This CDR3 spans 15 amino acids. The CDR3 region is CASSTDSYYKNIQYF. DNA of the CDR3: TGTGCCAGCAGTACAGACAGCTACTACAAAAACATTCAGTACTTC.

The rearrangement joins TRBV21-1 to TRBJ2-7; the D segment call TRBD1 is taken from the table without a DNA check. TRBV21-1 is a pseudogene segment. This CDR3 spans 15 amino acids. The DNA for the CDR3 is TGTGCCAGCAGCAAAACGTCAGGGGATTTTTACGAGCAGTACTTC. Translated: CASSKTSGDFYEQYF.

The CDR3 DNA reads TGTGCCAGCAAGGGGGCAGGCGGGGAGCTGTTTTTT. Translated, it gives CASKGAGGELFF. The chain uses TRBV6-6 and TRBJ2-2, with 7 nucleotides matching TRBD1. V was pared by 7 bases and J by 7 bases, with 3 bases of the junction left unmatched. The CDR3 contains 12 residues. Germline V lookup: CDR1 MNHNY, CDR2 SVGAGI (reference sequence).

This sequence joins TRBV27 and TRBJ2-7; D is perhaps TRBD2 (6 bases). Trimming removed 3 bases from V and 5 bases from J, with 11 bases in between. The CDR3 covers 13 residues. The germline CDR1 and CDR2 sequences are MNHEY and SMNVEV (reference sequence). CDR3 region: CASSLGGFNEQYF. DNA of the CDR3: TGTGCCAGCAGTTTGGGGGGTTTCAACGAGCAGTACTTC.

This chain connects TRBV2 to TRBJ1-4; D may be TRBD1 (5 bases). This CDR3 region has 14 residues. Germline loops: CDR1 SNHLY, CDR2 FYNNEI. The V gene lost 7 bases and the J gene lost 4 bases, with 13 bases spanning the gap. In DNA form, the CDR3 reads TGTGCCAGCACAGGGTCGGGGGTTAATGAAAAACTGTTTTTT. Its translation is CASTGSGVNEKLFF.

The chain is built from TRBV15 and TRBJ2-5; D possibly corresponds to TRBD1 (5 bases). Trimming pared 1 base from V and 11 bases from J, leaving 26 bases between. The CDR3 spans 17 residues. Germline lookup yields CDR1 LNHNV and CDR2 YYDKDF (reference sequence). The CDR3 region is CATSRGPRQFSSTEQYF. CDR3 DNA: TGTGCCACCAGCAGAGGTCCCCGACAGTTTTCCTCTACGGAGCAGTACTTC.

This clone was observed a handful of times. V gene TRBV7-2 combines with J gene TRBJ2-7; no firm D call. CDR3 length: 15 residues. From germline, CDR1 is SGHTA and CDR2 FQGNSA. V dropped 2 bases and J dropped 2 bases, with 13 bases sitting between them. This CDR3 is CASSLSISPAYEQYF. CDR3 sequence (DNA): TGTGCCAGCAGCTTATCGATTAGTCCCGCCTACGAGCAGTACTTC.

The chain couples TRBV6-5 to TRBJ1-5; 7 bases are shared with TRBD1. Trimming cost V 6 bases and J 4 bases; bases outside gene matches: 6. There are 14 residues in the CDR3. Germline assignment: CDR1 MNHEY and CDR2 SVGAGI. The CDR3 nucleotides are TGTGCCAGCAGCCGAATACAGGGGAATCAGCCCCAGCATTTT. Its protein product is CASSRIQGNQPQHF.

This chain links TRBV6-6 with TRBJ1-5; 7 bases align to TRBD1. V trimming: 6 bases; J trimming: 7 bases; junction bases outside the gene matches: 3. CDR1 and CDR2 (germline): MNHNY, SVGAGI (reference sequence). CDR3 length: 12 amino acids. The CDR3 sequence is CASRRQGQPQHF. CDR3 nucleotide sequence: TGTGCCAGCAGACGACAGGGCCAGCCCCAGCATTTT.

This clone was seen a handful of times. The chain employs TRBV18 and TRBJ1-6, with D possibly matching TRBD1 (6 bases). The CDR3 totals 21 residues. V lost 6 bases and J 0 bases, leaving 27 bases between the germline ends. The germline CDR1 and CDR2 sequences are KGHSH and LQKENI. The chain's CDR3 is CASSYKWDMSSYPSYNSPLHF. CDR3 DNA: TGTGCCAGCTCGTATAAGTGGGACATGTCCAGCTATCCCTCCTATAATTCACCCCTCCACTTT.